These 15 T cell receptor beta chains were sequenced from one sample in a study of shared clonotypes between healthy human individuals. Generated by immunoSEQ multiplex PCR, the TCRdb table keeps only in-frame clones and is missing some. This table has roughly 520,000 clones, about 96% appearing once. The sample taken for sequencing was naive CD4+ T cells sorted from blood. Described subset: CD45RA+ positively selected. The receptor source for this set is a woman in her twenties or thirties in good health.

The gene calls are TRBV30 and TRBJ1-5; a possible D gene is TRBD1 (5 bases). V shed 0 bases and J shed 1 base, with 19 bases lying between them. Germline CDR1 and CDR2: GTSNPN and SVGIG (reference sequence). The CDR3 consists of 18 residues. CDR3 protein: CAWSVNFLRGRSNQPQHF. In DNA form, the CDR3 reads TGTGCCTGGAGTGTAAATTTTTTGAGGGGACGCAGCAATCAGCCCCAGCATTTT.

The rearrangement links TRBV5-1 to TRBJ2-3, with 7 bases lining up with TRBD1. V dropped 4 bases and J dropped 0; count of bases not matched to a gene: 5. Germline-derived CDR1 and CDR2 are SGHRS and YFSETQ. The CDR3 totals 15 residues. The CDR3 sequence: CASSRGGQSTDTQYF. As DNA, the CDR3 is TGCGCCAGCAGCCGAGGGGGACAGAGCACAGATACGCAGTATTTT.

The V gene is TRBV5-1, the J gene TRBJ2-5; TRBD1 matches 8 bases. The assigned J gene may be wrong: the sequence end matches TRBJ2-7 better. The CDR3 is 16 residues long. Germline V CDR1 and CDR2: SGHRS, YFSETQ. The CDR3 loop is CASSLDGTGISYEQYF. The CDR3 DNA is TGCGCCAGCAGCTTGGATGGGACAGGCATATCCTACGAGCAGTACTTC.

The rearrangement joins TRBV2 to TRBJ2-5; D remains unclear. The end of the DNA aligns better with TRBJ2-7, so the J call may be wrong. From germline, CDR1 is SNHLY and CDR2 FYNNEI. The CDR3 is 15 amino acids. CDR3 in DNA: TGTGCCAGCAGTCCCCCGTGGCCGGTCTCCTACGAGCAGTACTTC. It codes for CASSPPWPVSYEQYF.

This chain's CDR3 is CASSYSKGLGYNEQFF. The CDR3 DNA sequence: TGTGCCAGCAGTTACTCGAAGGGGCTAGGCTACAATGAGCAGTTCTTC. The rearrangement joins TRBV6-5 to TRBJ2-1, with D perhaps TRBD1 (5 bases). Germline lookup yields CDR1 MNHEY and CDR2 SVGAGI. Trimming took 0 bases from V and 3 from J, leaving 12 bases between them. The CDR3 extends over 16 amino acids.

The genes are TRBV23-1 and TRBJ2-1; the match to TRBD1 covers 7 bases. TRBV23-1 is an open reading frame, and its role is uncertain. This CDR3 contains 17 residues. The trim removed 2 bases at V and 4 bases at J, leaving 11 bases unmatched. The CDR3 nucleotides read TGCGCCAGCAGTCAAACCCCGGTCGCAGGGGGATACAATGAGCAGTTCTTC. This gives the protein CASSQTPVAGGYNEQFF.

The chain is built from TRBV7-8 and TRBJ2-5; D might be TRBD1 or TRBD2, each matching 5 bases. Germline V gives CDR1 SGHVS, CDR2 FQNEAQ. The CDR3 is 14 amino acids. The V gene lost 3 bases and the J gene lost 7 bases, with 15 bases spanning the gap. In DNA form, the CDR3 reads TGTGCCAGCAGCTTCCTTTCGACAGAGGGGACCCAGTACTTC. Its translation is CASSFLSTEGTQYF. Filled out from reference TRBV7-8 and TRBJ2-5, the complete variable domain reads GAGVSQSPRYKVAKRGQDVALRCDPISGHVSLFWYQQALGQGPEFLTYFQNEAQLDKSGLPSDRFFAERPEGSVSTLKIQRTQQEDSAVYLCASSFLSTEGTQYFGPGTRLLVL.

This clone was seen just once. The rearrangement links TRBV6-5 to TRBJ1-1, with D unresolved. CDR3 size: 15 residues. The V end lost 2 bases, the J end lost 5 bases, and 15 bases lay between the germline ends. Germline CDR1 reads MNHEY; CDR2 reads SVGAGI. As DNA, the CDR3 is TGTGCCAGCAGTTACATACCGGGCGGAGGGACTGAAGCTTTCTTT. Translation gives CASSYIPGGGTEAFF.

This chain connects TRBV30 to TRBJ1-6; tentative D call: TRBD1 (5 bases). CDR3 size: 13 residues. Trimming removed 2 bases at V and 5 bases at J, with 7 bases between. Germline assignment: CDR1 GTSNPN and CDR2 SVGIG (reference sequence). The DNA of the CDR3 is TGTGCCTGGAGTTCCAGGGATAATTCACCCCTCCACTTT. This codes for CAWSSRDNSPLHF.

This rearrangement joins TRBV21-1 to TRBJ2-7; no check of the table's D call, TRBD1, against the DNA was made. TRBV21-1 is flagged as a pseudogene. The CDR3 is made up of 18 amino acids. DNA of the CDR3: TGTGCCAGCAGCAGAATGGGACAGACGAACCCTAAAAACTACGAGCAGTACTTC. The encoded protein is CASSRMGQTNPKNYEQYF.

In nucleotides, the CDR3 is TGTGCCAGCAGCGTGGGACTAGCGGGAGGGCCTGGGACCCAGTACTTC. Translating it yields CASSVGLAGGPGTQYF. This chain uses TRBV9 with TRBJ2-5, with 16 bases matching TRBD2. The V segment lost 2 bases and the J segment 7 bases; nucleotides outside the gene matches: 5. The CDR3 is 16 amino acids. The V gene's germline CDR1 is SGDLS and CDR2 YYNGEE.

The V and J genes are TRBV28 and TRBJ1-5; possible D gene TRBD1, 5 bases. This CDR3 contains 13 residues. Germline CDR1 and CDR2: MDHEN and SYDVKM. Deletions cut 7 bases from V and 0 bases from J, with 7 bases between. CDR3 protein: CASTDSSNQPQHF. CDR3 DNA: TGTGCCAGCACCGACAGTAGCAATCAGCCCCAGCATTTT.

This clone has a single count. This chain links TRBV5-4 with TRBJ2-2; D uncertain. The V gene lost 4 bases and the J gene lost 5 bases, with 15 bases spanning the gap. CDR1 SGHNT and CDR2 YYREEE come from the germline V gene (reference sequence). This CDR3 comprises 15 residues. CDR3 sequence (DNA): TGTGCCAGCAGCCCGACGCAAGGCCCAACCGGGGAGCTGTTTTTT. Amino acids: CASSPTQGPTGELFF.

In regard to this clone: Distinct nucleotide sequences in the sample also encode this CDR3. CDR3 bases: TGTGCCAGCTCCCCTCCGGGACAGGGGAATGAAAAACTGTTTTTT. Translation: CASSPPGQGNEKLFF. The V and J genes are TRBV18 and TRBJ1-4; 10 bases agree with TRBD1. CDR1 KGHSH and CDR2 LQKENI come from the germline V gene. With 6 bases clipped from V and 5 bases from J, the junction kept 6 bases outside the gene matches. The CDR3 has 15 amino acids.

The rearrangement uses TRBV5-3 and TRBJ1-3, with D unresolved. TRBV5-3 is placed among ORFs of uncertain function. This CDR3 contains 16 residues. V was shortened by 0 bases and J by 0 bases, with 10 bases between the two germline ends. DNA of the CDR3: TGTGCCAGAAGCTTGGGCAGATTACGCTCTGGAAACACCATATATTTT. It codes for CARSLGRLRSGNTIYF.